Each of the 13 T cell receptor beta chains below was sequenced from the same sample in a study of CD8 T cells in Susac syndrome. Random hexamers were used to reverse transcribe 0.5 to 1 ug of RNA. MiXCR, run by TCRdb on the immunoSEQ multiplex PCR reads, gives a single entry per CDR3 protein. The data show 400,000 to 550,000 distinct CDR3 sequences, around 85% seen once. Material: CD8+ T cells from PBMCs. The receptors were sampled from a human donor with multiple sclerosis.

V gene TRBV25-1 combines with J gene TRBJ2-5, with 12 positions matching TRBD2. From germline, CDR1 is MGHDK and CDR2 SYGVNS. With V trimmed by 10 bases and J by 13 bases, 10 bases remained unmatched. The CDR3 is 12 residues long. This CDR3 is CATKGLAGSSYF. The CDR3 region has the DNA TGTGCCACAAAAGGACTAGCGGGGTCTTCGTACTTC.

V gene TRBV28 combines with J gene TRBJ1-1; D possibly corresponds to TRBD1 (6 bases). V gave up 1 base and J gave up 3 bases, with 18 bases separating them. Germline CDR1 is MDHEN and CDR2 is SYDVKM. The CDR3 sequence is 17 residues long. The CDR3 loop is CASSLLWTRGADTEAFF. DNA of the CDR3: TGTGCCAGCAGTTTATTGTGGACTCGGGGGGCGGACACTGAAGCTTTCTTT. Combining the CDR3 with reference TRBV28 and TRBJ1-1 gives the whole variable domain DVKVTQSSRYLVKRTGEKVFLECVQDMDHENMFWYRQDPGLGLRLIYFSYDVKMKEKGDIPEGYSVSREKKERFSLILESASTNQTSMYLCASSLLWTRGADTEAFFGQGTRLTVV.

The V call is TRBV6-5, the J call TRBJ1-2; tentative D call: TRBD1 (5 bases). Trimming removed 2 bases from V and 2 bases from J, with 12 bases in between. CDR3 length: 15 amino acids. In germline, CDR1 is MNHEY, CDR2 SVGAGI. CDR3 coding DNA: TGTGCCAGCAGTTACGCCGTTGGGACCAACTATGGCTACACCTTC. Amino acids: CASSYAVGTNYGYTF.

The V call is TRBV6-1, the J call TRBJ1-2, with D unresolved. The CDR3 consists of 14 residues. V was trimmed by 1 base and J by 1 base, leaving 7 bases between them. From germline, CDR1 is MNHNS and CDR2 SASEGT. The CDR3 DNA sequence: TGTGCCAGCAGTGAAGACTTGTTTAACTATGGCTACACCTTC. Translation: CASSEDLFNYGYTF.

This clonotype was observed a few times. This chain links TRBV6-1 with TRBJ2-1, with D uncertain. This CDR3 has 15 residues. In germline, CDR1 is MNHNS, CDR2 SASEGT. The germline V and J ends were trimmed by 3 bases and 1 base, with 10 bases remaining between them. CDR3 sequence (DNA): TGTGCCAGCAGTGACCAGCCCGGGTCCTACAATGAGCAGTTCTTC. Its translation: CASSDQPGSYNEQFF.

The CDR3 bases are TGTGCCAGCAGTGGGTCCCTGGCGGGGGGTCCCTACAATGAGCAGTTCTTC. This translates into CASSGSLAGGPYNEQFF. The V gene is TRBV2, the J gene TRBJ2-1, with 8 bases fitting TRBD2. V dropped 4 bases and J dropped 2; count of bases not matched to a gene: 10. The CDR3 covers 17 residues. The germline gives CDR1 SNHLY, CDR2 FYNNEI.

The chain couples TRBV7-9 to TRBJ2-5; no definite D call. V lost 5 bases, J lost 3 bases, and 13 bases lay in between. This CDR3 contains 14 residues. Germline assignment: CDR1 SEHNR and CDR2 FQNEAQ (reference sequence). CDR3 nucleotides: TGTGCCAGCAGCGAATTAGGTCAGGAAGAGACCCAGTACTTC. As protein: CASSELGQEETQYF.

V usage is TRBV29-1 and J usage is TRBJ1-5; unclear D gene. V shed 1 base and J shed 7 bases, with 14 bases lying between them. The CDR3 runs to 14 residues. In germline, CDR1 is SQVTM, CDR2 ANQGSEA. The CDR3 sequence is CSVEGRKAVQPQHF. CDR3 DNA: TGCAGCGTTGAAGGCCGAAAAGCGGTCCAGCCCCAGCATTTT.

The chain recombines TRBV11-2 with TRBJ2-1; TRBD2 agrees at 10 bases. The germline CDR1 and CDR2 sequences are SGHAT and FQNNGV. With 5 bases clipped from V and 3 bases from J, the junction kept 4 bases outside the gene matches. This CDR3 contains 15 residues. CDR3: CASSDRLAGYNEQFF. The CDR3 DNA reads TGTGCCAGCAGCGACAGACTAGCGGGCTACAATGAGCAGTTCTTC.

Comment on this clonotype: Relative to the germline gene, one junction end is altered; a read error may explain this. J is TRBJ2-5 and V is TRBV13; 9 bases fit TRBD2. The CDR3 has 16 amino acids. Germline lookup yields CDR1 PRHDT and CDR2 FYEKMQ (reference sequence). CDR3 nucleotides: TGTGCCAGCAGCATAGGGGTAGCGGGAGCTTTAGAGACCCAGTACTTC. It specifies CASSIGVAGALETQYF.

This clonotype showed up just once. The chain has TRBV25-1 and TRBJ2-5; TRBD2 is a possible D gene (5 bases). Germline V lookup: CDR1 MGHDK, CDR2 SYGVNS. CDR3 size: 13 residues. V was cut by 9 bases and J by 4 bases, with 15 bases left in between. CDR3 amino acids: CASTAGVIETQYF. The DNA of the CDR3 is TGTGCCAGTACTGCCGGGGTTATAGAGACCCAGTACTTC. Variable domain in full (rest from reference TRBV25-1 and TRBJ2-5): EADIYQTPRYLVIGTGKKITLECSQTMGHDKMYWYQQDPGMELHLIHYSYGVNSTEKGDLSSESTVSRIRTEHFPLTLESARPSHTSQYLCASTAGVIETQYFGPGTRLLVL.

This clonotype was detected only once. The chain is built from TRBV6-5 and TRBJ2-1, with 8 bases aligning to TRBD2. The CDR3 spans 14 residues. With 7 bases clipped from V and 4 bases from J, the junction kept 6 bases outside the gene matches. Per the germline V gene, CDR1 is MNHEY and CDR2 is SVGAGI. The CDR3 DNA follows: TGTGCCAGCACTCCGGGACTAGGGTACAATGAGCAGTTCTTC. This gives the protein CASTPGLGYNEQFF.

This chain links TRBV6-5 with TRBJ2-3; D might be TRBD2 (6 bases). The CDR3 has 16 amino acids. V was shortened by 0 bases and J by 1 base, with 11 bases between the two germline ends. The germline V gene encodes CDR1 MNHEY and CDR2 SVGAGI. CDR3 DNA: TGTGCCAGCAGTTACTCCACGGGAGACGGCACAGATACGCAGTATTTT. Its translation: CASSYSTGDGTDTQYF.